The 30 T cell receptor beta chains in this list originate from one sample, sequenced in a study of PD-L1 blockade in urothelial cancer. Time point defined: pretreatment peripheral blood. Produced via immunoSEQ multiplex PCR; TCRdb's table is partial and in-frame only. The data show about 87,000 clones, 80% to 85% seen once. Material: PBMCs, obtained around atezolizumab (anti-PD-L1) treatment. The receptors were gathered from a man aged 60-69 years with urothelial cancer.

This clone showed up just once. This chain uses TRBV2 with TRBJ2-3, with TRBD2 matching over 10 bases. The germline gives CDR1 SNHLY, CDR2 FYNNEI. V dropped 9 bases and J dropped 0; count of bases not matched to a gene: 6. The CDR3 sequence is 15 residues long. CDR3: CARAGTSDSTDTQYF. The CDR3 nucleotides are TGTGCCAGAGCTGGGACTAGCGATAGCACAGATACGCAGTATTTT.

CDR3 in amino acids: CASSLSLAAEQFF. Written as DNA, the CDR3 is TGTGCCAGCAGCCTTTCCCTAGCAGCTGAGCAGTTCTTC. This chain links TRBV11-2 with TRBJ2-1; possible D gene TRBD2, 5 bases. There are 13 residues in the CDR3. Germline CDR1 is SGHAT and CDR2 is FQNNGV. Trimming took 5 bases from V and 9 from J, leaving 14 bases between them. Full variable domain (outside the CDR3, taken from reference TRBV11-2 and TRBJ2-1): EAGVAQSPRYKIIEKRQSVAFWCNPISGHATLYWYQQILGQGPKLLIQFQNNGVVDDSQLPKDRFSAERLKGVDSTLKIQPAKLEDSAVYLCASSLSLAAEQFFGPGTRLTVL.

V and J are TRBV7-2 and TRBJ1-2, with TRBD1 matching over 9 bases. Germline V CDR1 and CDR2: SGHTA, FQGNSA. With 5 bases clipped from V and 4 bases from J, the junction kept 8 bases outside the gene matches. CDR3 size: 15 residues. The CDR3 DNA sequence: TGTGCCAGCAGCCTACAGGGGGCACAGGTCTATGGCTACACCTTC. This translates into CASSLQGAQVYGYTF.

The CDR3 DNA is TGTGCCAGCAGCCAAGGGAGGGCCTCTGGAAACACCATATATTTT. Translating it yields CASSQGRASGNTIYF. V is TRBV4-2 and J is TRBJ1-3; D remains unclear. This CDR3 has 15 residues. V lost 1 base and J lost 0, with 7 bases in between. In germline, CDR1 is LGHNA, CDR2 YNFKEQ.

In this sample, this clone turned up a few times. The CDR3 loop is CASNGYQPQHF. In DNA form, the CDR3 reads TGTGCCAGCAACGGTTATCAGCCCCAGCATTTT. The chain combines TRBV6-5 with TRBJ1-5, with no clear D. Germline loops: CDR1 MNHEY, CDR2 SVGAGI. Deletions cut 7 bases from V and 5 bases from J, with 6 bases between. This CDR3 has 11 residues.

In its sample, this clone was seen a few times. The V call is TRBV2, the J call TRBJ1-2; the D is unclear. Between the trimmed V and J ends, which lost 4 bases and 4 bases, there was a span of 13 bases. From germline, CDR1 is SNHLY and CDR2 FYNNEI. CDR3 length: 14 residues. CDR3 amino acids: CASSVSVSSYGYTF. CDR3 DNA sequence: TGTGCCAGCAGTGTGAGTGTAAGTAGCTATGGCTACACCTTC.

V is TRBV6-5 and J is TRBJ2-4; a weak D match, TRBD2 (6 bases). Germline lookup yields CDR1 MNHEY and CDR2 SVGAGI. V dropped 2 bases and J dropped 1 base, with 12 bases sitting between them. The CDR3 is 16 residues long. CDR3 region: CASSYKSGVAKNIQYF. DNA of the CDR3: TGTGCCAGCAGTTACAAGTCGGGGGTTGCCAAAAACATTCAGTACTTC.

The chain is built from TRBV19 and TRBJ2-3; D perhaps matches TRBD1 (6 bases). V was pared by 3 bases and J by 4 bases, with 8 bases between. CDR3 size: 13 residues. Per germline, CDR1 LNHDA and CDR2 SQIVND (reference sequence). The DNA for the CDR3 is TGTGCCAGTAGTATTGGGGGCGCAGATACGCAGTATTTT. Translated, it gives CASSIGGADTQYF.

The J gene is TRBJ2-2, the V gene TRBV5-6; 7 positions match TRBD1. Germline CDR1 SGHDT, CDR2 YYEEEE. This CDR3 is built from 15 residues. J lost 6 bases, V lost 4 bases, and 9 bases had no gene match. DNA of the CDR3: TGTGCCAGCAGCCTAGGACAGGTATACGCCGGGGAGCTGTTTTTT. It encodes CASSLGQVYAGELFF.

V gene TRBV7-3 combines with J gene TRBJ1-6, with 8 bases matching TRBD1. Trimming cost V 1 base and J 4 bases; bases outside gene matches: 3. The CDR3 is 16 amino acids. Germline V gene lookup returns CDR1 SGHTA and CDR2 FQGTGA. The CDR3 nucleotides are TGTGCCAGCAGCTTAAGTGGACAGGGTTATAATTCACCCCTCCACTTT. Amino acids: CASSLSGQGYNSPLHF.

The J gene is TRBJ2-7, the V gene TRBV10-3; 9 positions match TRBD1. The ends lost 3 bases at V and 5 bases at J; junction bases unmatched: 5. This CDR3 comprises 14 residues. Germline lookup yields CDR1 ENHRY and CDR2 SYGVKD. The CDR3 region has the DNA TGTGCCATCAGTGACCGGGGGACAGGGCACGAGCAGTACTTC. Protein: CAISDRGTGHEQYF.

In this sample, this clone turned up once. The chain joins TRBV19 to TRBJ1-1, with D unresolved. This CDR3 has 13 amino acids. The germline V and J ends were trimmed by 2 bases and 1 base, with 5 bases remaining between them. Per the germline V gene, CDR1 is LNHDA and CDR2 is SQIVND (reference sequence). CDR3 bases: TGTGCCAGTAGTATATGGCAGAACACTGAAGCTTTCTTT. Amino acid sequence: CASSIWQNTEAFF.

Here the CDR3 DNA reads TGTGCCAGTAGTATAGCTGGACAGCTTTACGAGCAGTACTTC. This gives the protein CASSIAGQLYEQYF. The gene calls are TRBV19 and TRBJ2-7, with D possibly being TRBD1 (6 bases). Germline loops: CDR1 LNHDA, CDR2 SQIVND (reference sequence). The CDR3 length is 14 residues. The germline V and J ends were trimmed by 1 base and 4 bases, with 11 bases remaining between them.

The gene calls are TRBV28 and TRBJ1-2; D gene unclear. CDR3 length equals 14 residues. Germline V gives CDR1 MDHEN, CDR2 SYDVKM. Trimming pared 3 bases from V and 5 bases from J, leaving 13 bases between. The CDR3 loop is CASSFGQERYGYTF. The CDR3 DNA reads TGTGCCAGCAGTTTTGGGCAGGAACGATATGGCTACACCTTC.

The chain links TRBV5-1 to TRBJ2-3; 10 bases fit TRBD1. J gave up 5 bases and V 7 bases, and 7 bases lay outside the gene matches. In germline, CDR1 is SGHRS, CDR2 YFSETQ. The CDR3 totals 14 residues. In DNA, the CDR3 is TGCGCCAGCCATGACAGGGGGCGCAAAGATACGCAGTATTTT. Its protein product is CASHDRGRKDTQYF.

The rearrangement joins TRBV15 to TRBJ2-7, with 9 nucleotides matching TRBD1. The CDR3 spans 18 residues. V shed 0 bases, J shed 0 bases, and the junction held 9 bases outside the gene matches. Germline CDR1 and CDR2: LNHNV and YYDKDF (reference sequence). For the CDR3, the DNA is TGTGCCACCAGCAGAGATGTGGGGTGGACAGGGGACTCCTACGAGCAGTACTTC. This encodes CATSRDVGWTGDSYEQYF.

DNA of the CDR3: TGTGCCTGGAGTGGACACTACGAGCAGTACTTC. Translated: CAWSGHYEQYF. V usage is TRBV30 and J usage is TRBJ2-7; D not resolved. Germline assignment: CDR1 GTSNPN and CDR2 SVGIG (reference sequence). Trimming took 1 base from V and 3 from J, leaving 4 bases between them. CDR3 length: 11 residues.

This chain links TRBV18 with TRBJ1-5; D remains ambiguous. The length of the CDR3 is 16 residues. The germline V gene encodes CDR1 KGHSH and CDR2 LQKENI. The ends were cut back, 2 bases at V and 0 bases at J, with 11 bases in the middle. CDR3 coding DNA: TGTGCCAGCTCACCAAGGAGAACTCCTAGCAATCAGCCCCAGCATTTT. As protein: CASSPRRTPSNQPQHF.

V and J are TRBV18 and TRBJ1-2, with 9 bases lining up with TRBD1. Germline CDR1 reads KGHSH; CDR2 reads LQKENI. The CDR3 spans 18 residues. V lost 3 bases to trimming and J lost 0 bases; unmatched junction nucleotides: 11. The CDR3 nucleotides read TGTGCCAGCTCACCGCTCCCGGGACAGGGTAGCACTAACTATGGCTACACCTTC. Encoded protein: CASSPLPGQGSTNYGYTF.

The CDR3 here is CASSPGQYYEQYF. As DNA, the CDR3 is TGCGCCAGCAGTCCGGGACAGTACTACGAGCAGTACTTC. V gene TRBV10-1 combines with J gene TRBJ2-7; 7 positions agree with TRBD1. CDR1 and CDR2 (germline): WNHNN, SYGVQD (reference sequence). The CDR3 extends over 13 amino acids. The V and J ends lost 5 bases and 3 bases, in that order; junction bases with no gene match: 4.

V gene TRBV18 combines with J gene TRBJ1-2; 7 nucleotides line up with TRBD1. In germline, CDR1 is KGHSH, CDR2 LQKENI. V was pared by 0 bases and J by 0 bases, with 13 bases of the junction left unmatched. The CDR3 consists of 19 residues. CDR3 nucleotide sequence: TGTGCCAGCTCACCACCGGTTTTTGAGGGGGCAGGAGCTAACTATGGCTACACCTTC. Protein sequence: CASSPPVFEGAGANYGYTF.

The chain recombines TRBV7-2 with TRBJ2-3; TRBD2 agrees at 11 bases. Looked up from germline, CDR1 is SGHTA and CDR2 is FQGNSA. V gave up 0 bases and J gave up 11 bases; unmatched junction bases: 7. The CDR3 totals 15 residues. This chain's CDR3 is CASSLASGRVRMQYF. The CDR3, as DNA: TGTGCCAGCAGCTTAGCTAGCGGGAGGGTGAGGATGCAGTATTTT. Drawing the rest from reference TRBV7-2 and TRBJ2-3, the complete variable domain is GAGVSQSPSNKVTEKGKDVELRCDPISGHTALYWYRQSLGQGLEFLIYFQGNSAPDKSGLPSDRFSAERTGGSVSTLTIQRTQQEDSAVYLCASSLASGRVRMQYFGPGTRLTVL.

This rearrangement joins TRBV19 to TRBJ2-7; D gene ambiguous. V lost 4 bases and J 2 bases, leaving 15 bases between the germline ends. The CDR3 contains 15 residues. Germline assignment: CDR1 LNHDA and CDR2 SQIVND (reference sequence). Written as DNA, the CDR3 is TGTGCCAGTAGTAACGGTGGGTGGAGCACCTACGAGCAGTACTTC. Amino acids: CASSNGGWSTYEQYF.

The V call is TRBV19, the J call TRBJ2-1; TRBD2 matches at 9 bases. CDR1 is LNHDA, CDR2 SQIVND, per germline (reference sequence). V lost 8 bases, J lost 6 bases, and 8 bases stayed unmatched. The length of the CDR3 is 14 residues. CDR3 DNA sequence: TGTGCCAGTCAAGCGGGGGGAAGGATCAATGAGCAGTTCTTC. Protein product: CASQAGGRINEQFF.

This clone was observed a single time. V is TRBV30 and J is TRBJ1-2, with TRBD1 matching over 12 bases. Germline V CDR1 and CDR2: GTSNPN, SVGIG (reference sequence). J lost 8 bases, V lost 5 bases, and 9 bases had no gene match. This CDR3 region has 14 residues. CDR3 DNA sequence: TGTGCCTGGGCCGGGACAGGGGGCTGGACGGGCTACACCTTC. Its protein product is CAWAGTGGWTGYTF.

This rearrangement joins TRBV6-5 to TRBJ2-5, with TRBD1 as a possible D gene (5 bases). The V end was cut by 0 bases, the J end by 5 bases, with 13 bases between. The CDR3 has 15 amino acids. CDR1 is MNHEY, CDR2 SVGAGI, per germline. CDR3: CASSYSRQGPETQYF. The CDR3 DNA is TGTGCCAGCAGTTACTCGAGGCAGGGTCCCGAGACCCAGTACTTC.

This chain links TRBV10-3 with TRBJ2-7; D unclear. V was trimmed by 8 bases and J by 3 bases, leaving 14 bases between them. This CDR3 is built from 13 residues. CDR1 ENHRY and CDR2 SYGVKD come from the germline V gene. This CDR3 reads CAIGTTENYEQYF. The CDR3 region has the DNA TGTGCCATCGGAACAACGGAGAACTACGAGCAGTACTTC.

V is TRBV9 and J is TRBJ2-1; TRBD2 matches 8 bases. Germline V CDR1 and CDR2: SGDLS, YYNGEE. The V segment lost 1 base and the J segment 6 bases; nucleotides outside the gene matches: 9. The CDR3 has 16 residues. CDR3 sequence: CASSVSPAGDRNEQFF. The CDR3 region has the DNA TGTGCCAGCAGCGTATCCCCAGCGGGAGACCGCAATGAGCAGTTCTTC.

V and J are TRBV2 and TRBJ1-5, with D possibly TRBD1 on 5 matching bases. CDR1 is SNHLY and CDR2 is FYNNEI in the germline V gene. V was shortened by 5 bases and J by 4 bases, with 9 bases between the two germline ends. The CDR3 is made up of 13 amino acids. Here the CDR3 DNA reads TGTGCCAGCAGTTCAGGGTTTAATCAGCCCCAGCATTTT. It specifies CASSSGFNQPQHF.

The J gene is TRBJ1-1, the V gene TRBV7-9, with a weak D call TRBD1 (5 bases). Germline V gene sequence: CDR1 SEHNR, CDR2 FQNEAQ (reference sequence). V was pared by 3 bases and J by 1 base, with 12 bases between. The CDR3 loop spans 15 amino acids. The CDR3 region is CASSFLRAQNTEAFF. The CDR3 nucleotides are TGTGCCAGCAGCTTTCTCAGGGCGCAGAACACTGAAGCTTTCTTT.